The rows below give T cell receptor beta chains drawn from one sample of a study of blood T cell repertoires in COVID-19. Method: immunoSEQ multiplex PCR; TCRdb's copy keeps in-frame clones and lacks some. The sample shows around 230,000 clones, approximately 78% of them seen only once. The sample consisted of PBMCs or T cells enriched from blood (not recorded which). Receptors were obtained from a man between 35 and 55 years old who had recovered from COVID-19. Both conserved end residues are part of each CDR3. D genes are given only for firm matches. The listing skips clone size in some rows; elsewhere it reads once, few, many or a size class.

J | length | V | D | size | CDR3 | DNA
TRBJ1-2 | 14 | TRBV9 | . | . | CASSVVGGLGGYTF | TGTGCCAGCAGCGTAGTGGGAGGGCTGGGGGGCTACACCTTC
TRBJ2-3 | 12 | TRBV30 | . | . | CAWSGGGGTQYF | TGTGCCTGGAGTGGGGGAGGGGGTACGCAGTATTTT
TRBJ2-1 | 14 | TRBV23-1 | . | . | CASRGLPPGDEQFF | TGCGCCAGCAGAGGACTCCCTCCGGGGGATGAGCAGTTCTTC
TRBJ2-1 | 15 | TRBV7-3 | TRBD2 | . | CASSLGLAGTNEQFF | TGTGCCAGCAGCTTAGGGCTAGCGGGAACCAATGAGCAGTTCTTC
TRBJ2-7 | 13 | TRBV19 | . | . | CASSLRAGFEQYF | TGTGCCAGTAGTTTGAGGGCGGGTTTCGAGCAGTACTTC
TRBJ2-7 | 13 | TRBV3-1/TRBV3-2 | TRBD1 | . | CASSRQGRDEQYF | TGTGCCAGCAGTCGACAGGGTCGGGACGAGCAGTACTTC
TRBJ2-1 | 15 | TRBV2 | TRBD2 | . | CASRQLAGPYNEQFF | TGTGCCAGCAGGCAACTAGCGGGACCTTACAATGAGCAGTTCTTC
TRBJ2-7 | 11 | TRBV30 | . | . | CAWSPGGKQYF | TGTGCCTGGAGTCCGGGCGGGAAGCAGTACTTC
TRBJ1-2 | 14 | TRBV2 | TRBD1 | . | CASSPGQKSYGYTF | TGTGCCAGCAGTCCGGGACAGAAAAGCTATGGCTACACCTTC
TRBJ1-1 | 13 | TRBV28 | . | many | CASRIERNTEAFF | TGTGCCAGCAGGATAGAAAGGAACACTGAAGCTTTCTTT
TRBJ2-1 | 15 | TRBV5-4 | . | . | CASSAASNPYNEQFF | TGTGCCAGCAGCGCCGCCTCTAATCCCTACAATGAGCAGTTCTTC
TRBJ2-3 | 17 | TRBV7-6 | . | . | CASSISPGSSSTDTQYF | TGTGCCAGCAGCATAAGTCCAGGGTCATCGAGCACAGATACGCAGTATTTT
TRBJ2-5 | 12 | TRBV7-9 | . | . | CASSPIPEGQYF | TGTGCCAGCAGCCCCATCCCCGAGGGCCAGTACTTC
TRBJ1-5 | 13 | TRBV30 | . | . | CAWSGDWNQPQHF | TGTGCCTGGAGTGGAGACTGGAATCAGCCCCAGCATTTT
TRBJ1-1 | 14 | TRBV7-9 | . | . | CASSLRGRNTEAFF | TGTGCCAGCAGCTTACGCGGGCGGAACACTGAAGCTTTCTTT
TRBJ2-5 | 15 | TRBV28 | TRBD1 | . | CASSRLGTGQETQYF | TGTGCCAGCAGCCGACTCGGGACAGGGCAAGAGACCCAGTACTTC
TRBJ1-4 | 15 | TRBV12-5 | . | . | CASGLSGAANEKLFF | TGTGCTAGTGGCCTCTCAGGGGCTGCTAATGAAAAACTGTTTTTT
TRBJ2-2 | 13 | TRBV25-1 | . | . | CASRGGDTGELFF | TGTGCCAGCAGAGGAGGGGACACCGGGGAGCTGTTTTTT
TRBJ2-5 | 14 | TRBV6-5 | TRBD2 | . | CASSFTTSGKTQYF | TGTGCCAGCAGTTTTACGACTAGCGGGAAGACCCAGTACTTC
TRBJ2-4 | 14 | TRBV30 | . | . | CAWSVPGEGNIQYF | TGTGCCTGGAGTGTACCCGGTGAGGGAAACATTCAGTACTTC
TRBJ2-5 | 16 | TRBV4-2 | TRBD2 | . | CASSQGGGGYQETQYF | TGTGCCAGCAGCCAAGGTGGGGGAGGGTACCAAGAGACCCAGTACTTC
TRBJ1-2 | 14 | TRBV10-1 | TRBD1 | . | CASSDGQDFYGYTF | TGCGCCAGCAGTGACGGACAGGACTTCTATGGCTACACCTTC